The next 30 T cell receptor beta chains were all read from a single sample in a study of T-cell reconstitution after alpha-beta-depleted transplantation in children. Using unique molecular identifiers, the investigators prepared the TCRbeta library. MiXCR was run by TCRdb on the PCR reads, yielding one entry per CDR3 protein. This sample has under 350,000 distinct CDR3 sequences, with approximately 9.6% found just once. The specimen comprised PBMCs from the stem cell graft donor, sampled from the stem cell graft. These receptors came from a human donor who donated a stem cell graft to a child with SCID.

The chain is built from TRBV28 and TRBJ2-7; TRBD2 matches at 7 bases. The J segment lost 7 bases and the V segment lost 3 bases, leaving 15 bases of the junction unmatched. Germline assignment: CDR1 MDHEN and CDR2 SYDVKM. This CDR3 has 16 residues. CDR3 amino acids: CASSFPPGRPSDEQYF. The DNA for the CDR3 is TGTGCCAGCAGTTTCCCTCCCGGGAGGCCGTCGGATGAGCAGTACTTC. Full variable domain (remainder filled in from reference TRBV28 and TRBJ2-7): DVKVTQSSRYLVKRTGEKVFLECVQDMDHENMFWYRQDPGLGLRLIYFSYDVKMKEKGDIPEGYSVSREKKERFSLILESASTNQTSMYLCASSFPPGRPSDEQYFGPGTRLTVT.

In its sample, this clonotype was seen many times. The chain combines TRBV6-5 with TRBJ1-2, with D uncertain. CDR1 and CDR2 (germline): MNHEY, SVGAGI. V lost 2 bases and J lost 4, with 8 bases in between. This CDR3 is 13 amino acids long. The chain's CDR3 is CASSYDGTYGYTF. The CDR3 DNA reads TGTGCCAGCAGTTACGACGGTACCTATGGCTACACCTTC.

J is TRBJ2-1 and V is TRBV6-1; unclear D gene. CDR1 MNHNS and CDR2 SASEGT come from the germline V gene. The V end was cut by 4 bases, the J end by 5 bases, with 12 bases between. There are 14 residues in the CDR3. The CDR3 loop is CASSGSELDNEQFF. As DNA, the CDR3 is TGTGCCAGCAGTGGTAGTGAACTTGACAATGAGCAGTTCTTC.

This clonotype was found many times. The chain uses TRBV5-1 and TRBJ2-2, with 13 bases lining up with TRBD2. Germline CDR1 SGHRS, CDR2 YFSETQ. There are 16 residues in the CDR3. With 4 bases clipped from V and 7 bases from J, the junction kept 7 bases outside the gene matches. The CDR3 DNA is TGCGCCAGCAGCCCCGGACTAGCGGGGGCGGGCGGGGAGCTGTTTTTT. Translating it yields CASSPGLAGAGGELFF.

This clonotype was seen only a few times. The chain employs TRBV7-6 and TRBJ2-1; 8 bases align to TRBD1. Germline loops: CDR1 SGHVS, CDR2 FNYEAQ. The CDR3 is 15 residues long. The V and J ends lost 5 bases and 2 bases, in that order; junction bases with no gene match: 5. The CDR3 protein is CASSTPGQAYNEQFF. The DNA of the CDR3 is TGTGCCAGCAGCACGCCGGGACAGGCCTACAATGAGCAGTTCTTC. Combining the CDR3 with reference TRBV7-6 and TRBJ2-1 gives the whole variable domain GAGVSQSPRYKVTKRGQDVALRCDPISGHVSLYWYRQALGQGPEFLTYFNYEAQQDKSGLPNDRFSAERPEGSISTLTIQRTEQRDSAMYRCASSTPGQAYNEQFFGPGTRLTVL.

Turning to this clonotype: Mismatch with germline at one junction end may stem from a read error. The V and J genes are TRBV7-9 and TRBJ1-1; no firm D call. The CDR3 is 11 amino acids. CDR1 and CDR2 (germline): SEHNR, FQNEAQ (reference sequence). CDR3 DNA sequence: TGTACCAGCAGCTTACCCACTGAAGCTTTCTTT. Residues: CTSSLPTEAFF.

This clonotype was counted a few times. CDR3 amino acids: CASTPRSGYEQYF. CDR3 DNA sequence: TGTGCCAGCACCCCCCGGTCTGGCTACGAGCAGTACTTC. The chain recombines TRBV12-3 or TRBV12-4 with TRBJ2-7; D remains ambiguous. This CDR3 has 13 residues. The V end lost 7 bases, the J end lost 3 bases, and 13 bases lay between the germline ends.

This clonotype was observed a few times. Germline and junction disagree at one end, which may indicate a read error. The J gene is TRBJ2-4, the V gene TRBV7-9; D is ambiguous. CDR1 and CDR2 (germline): SEHNR, FQNEAQ (reference sequence). The CDR3 is 16 residues long. CDR3 coding DNA: TGTGCCAGCACCTTATCCTCTGGGTGGGCCAAAAACATTCAGTACTTC. Protein sequence: CASTLSSGWAKNIQYF.

This clonotype was seen a few times. The chain couples TRBV6-1 to TRBJ1-1, with a weak D call TRBD1 (6 bases). The CDR3 extends over 13 amino acids. Trimming pared 5 bases from V and 10 bases from J, leaving 17 bases between. The germline gives CDR1 MNHNS, CDR2 SASEGT. CDR3 in DNA: TGTGCCAGCAGTATCGCCTCAGGGGAGGGAGCTTTCTTT. This gives the protein CASSIASGEGAFF.

The CDR3 DNA follows: TGTGCCAGCAGCCAAGCCACCACAGATACGCAGTATTTT. It specifies CASSQATTDTQYF. This chain joins TRBV3-1 and TRBJ2-3; no reliable D call. The germline V gene has CDR1 LGHDT and CDR2 YNNKEL (reference sequence). V was clipped by 1 base and J by 2 bases, with 4 bases between them. This CDR3 has 13 amino acids.

This clonotype was recorded a few times. The chain couples TRBV7-9 to TRBJ1-2; 7 nucleotides line up with TRBD1. CDR3 length: 14 amino acids. After removal of 0 bases from V and 5 bases from J, the junction contained 3 bases not matched to a gene. Germline lookup yields CDR1 SEHNR and CDR2 FQNEAQ (reference sequence). CDR3 amino acids: CASSLATGIYGYTF. CDR3 coding DNA: TGTGCCAGCAGCTTAGCGACAGGGATATATGGCTACACCTTC.

This clonotype was seen just once. The chain is built from TRBV18 and TRBJ1-5, with 7 bases that match TRBD1. The CDR3 runs 14 residues. The germline V gene encodes CDR1 KGHSH and CDR2 LQKENI. V was pared by 3 bases and J by 6 bases, with 5 bases of the junction left unmatched. CDR3 residues: CASSPDRVGQPQHF. As DNA, the CDR3 is TGTGCCAGCTCACCTGACAGGGTGGGTCAGCCCCAGCATTTT.

This clonotype was detected many times. This chain connects TRBV3-1 to TRBJ2-7; D remains unclear. V was cut by 1 base and J by 5 bases, with 6 bases left in between. Per germline, CDR1 LGHDT and CDR2 YNNKEL (reference sequence). The CDR3 contains 12 residues. The CDR3 sequence is CASSQVEDEQYF. The CDR3 region has the DNA TGTGCCAGCAGCCAAGTAGAGGACGAGCAGTACTTC.

This clonotype was counted a few times. The chain recombines TRBV6-5 with TRBJ2-2; no reliable D call. Trimming pared 2 bases from V and 0 bases from J, leaving 7 bases between. Germline V CDR1 and CDR2: MNHEY, SVGAGI. The CDR3 totals 15 residues. CDR3 protein: CASSYGSANTGELFF. The CDR3 DNA sequence: TGTGCCAGCAGTTACGGATCCGCGAACACCGGGGAGCTGTTTTTT.

The gene calls are TRBV7-9 and TRBJ1-2, with D hard to call. Germline assignment: CDR1 SEHNR and CDR2 FQNEAQ (reference sequence). The CDR3 covers 12 residues. Trimming removed 6 bases at V and 4 bases at J, with 9 bases between. The CDR3 nucleotides are TGTGCCAGCAGAGGAGGCGGCTATGGCTACACCTTC. Residues: CASRGGGYGYTF.

The sample holds a few counts of this clonotype. The J gene is TRBJ2-4, the V gene TRBV12-3 or TRBV12-4, with 9 bases that match TRBD2. The CDR3 sequence is 17 residues long. Trimming cost V 5 bases and J 3 bases; bases outside gene matches: 11. CDR3: CASSLRTSEGGKNIQYF. The CDR3 coding sequence is TGTGCCAGCAGTCTCCGGACTAGCGAGGGGGGCAAAAACATTCAGTACTTC.

This clonotype was observed a few times. V gene TRBV20-1 combines with J gene TRBJ2-1; D ambiguous. V lost 0 bases and J 14 bases, leaving 14 bases between the germline ends. CDR1 and CDR2 (germline): DFQATT, SNEGSKA (reference sequence). The length of the CDR3 is 12 residues. CDR3 sequence (DNA): TGCAGTGCTAGAGATGCGACGGTAGGCGAGTTCTTC. Protein sequence: CSARDATVGEFF.

In its sample, this clonotype was seen a few times. The gene calls are TRBV4-1 and TRBJ1-1; D gene uncertain. V was trimmed by 0 bases and J by 0 bases, leaving 8 bases between them. The CDR3 is made up of 15 amino acids. Germline CDR1 reads MGHRA; CDR2 reads YSYEKL. CDR3 bases: TGCGCCAGCAGCCAAGATCGGTATATGAACACTGAAGCTTTCTTT. It specifies CASSQDRYMNTEAFF.

Ten or more counts support this clonotype. This sequence joins TRBV11-2 and TRBJ2-2, with unresolved D. The V end lost 2 bases, the J end lost 7 bases, and 8 bases lay between the germline ends. This CDR3 is 13 amino acids long. CDR1 is SGHAT and CDR2 is FQNNGV in the germline V gene. The CDR3 spells CASSLNLIGELFF. The CDR3, as DNA: TGTGCCAGCAGCTTAAATCTAATCGGGGAGCTGTTTTTT.

The rearrangement uses TRBV6-5 and TRBJ1-3; no reliable D call. Trimming shortened V by 0 bases and J by 0 bases, and 12 bases separated the two germline ends. The CDR3 runs 17 residues. CDR1 and CDR2 from the germline V gene are MNHEY and SVGAGI. This chain's CDR3 is CASSYSRMWTSGNTIYF. CDR3 nucleotide sequence: TGTGCCAGCAGTTACTCCCGAATGTGGACCTCTGGAAACACCATATATTTT.

This clonotype was counted a few times. The junction does not match germline at one end; this may be a read error. The chain recombines TRBV7-7 with TRBJ2-3; 7 positions agree with TRBD2. The CDR3 sequence is 14 residues long. Looked up from germline, CDR1 is SSHAT and CDR2 is FNYEAQ (reference sequence). CDR3 protein: CASSPASGADTQYF. For the CDR3, the DNA is TGTGCTAGCAGCCCCGCTAGCGGAGCAGATACGCAGTATTTT.

This clonotype was found a few times. This chain joins TRBV12-3 or TRBV12-4 and TRBJ1-4, with 9 bases that match TRBD1. The CDR3 loop spans 15 amino acids. V shed 5 bases and J 2 bases; nucleotides not matched to a gene: 3. CDR3 sequence (DNA): TGTGCCAGCAGTCATGGACAGGGGACTAATGAAAAACTGTTTTTT. Translated: CASSHGQGTNEKLFF.

The chain joins TRBV4-1 to TRBJ2-1; 7 bases match TRBD2. CDR3 length equals 14 residues. Looked up from germline, CDR1 is MGHRA and CDR2 is YSYEKL. V trimming: 1 base; J trimming: 7 bases; junction bases outside the gene matches: 4. CDR3 amino acids: CASSQGERGNEQFF. The CDR3 region has the DNA TGCGCCAGCAGCCAAGGGGAGCGGGGAAATGAGCAGTTCTTC.

This clonotype occurred many times. This rearrangement joins TRBV3-1 to TRBJ2-3; D may be TRBD1 or TRBD2 (5 bases each). With 6 bases removed from V and 3 bases from J, the gap between germline ends came to 10 bases. The CDR3 consists of 13 residues. Germline V gene sequence: CDR1 LGHDT, CDR2 YNNKEL (reference sequence). The chain's CDR3 is CASSQGGTDTQYF. The DNA of the CDR3 is TGTGCCAGCAGTCAGGGCGGGACAGATACGCAGTATTTT.

This clonotype came up a few times. The rearrangement joins TRBV20-1 to TRBJ1-1, with 11 nucleotides matching TRBD1. Germline values: CDR1 DFQATT, CDR2 SNEGSKA (reference sequence). Unmatched junction bases numbered 2, after V lost 5 bases and J lost 0 bases. The CDR3 extends over 14 amino acids. CDR3 region: CSAQDRGLNTEAFF. The CDR3 DNA reads as TGCAGTGCTCAGGACAGGGGGCTGAACACTGAAGCTTTCTTT.

This clonotype was counted many times. The J gene is TRBJ2-5, the V gene TRBV24-1; no clear D gene. V lost 4 bases and J lost 5, with 4 bases in between. Germline V gene lookup returns CDR1 KGHDR and CDR2 SFDVKD. There are 11 residues in the CDR3. CDR3 sequence: CATSDRETQYF. CDR3 DNA sequence: TGTGCCACCAGTGACAGGGAGACCCAGTACTTC.

This clonotype occurred many times. This sequence joins TRBV5-1 and TRBJ2-1; D uncertain. The CDR3 runs to 15 residues. With 5 bases removed from V and 2 bases from J, the gap between germline ends came to 14 bases. Germline lookup yields CDR1 SGHRS and CDR2 YFSETQ. The CDR3 nucleotides are TGCGCCAGCAGAGGCGAGATCCAACCCTACAATGAGCAGTTCTTC. Its translation: CASRGEIQPYNEQFF.

The table lists this clonotype with many counts. V gene TRBV12-3 or TRBV12-4 combines with J gene TRBJ1-5; D is unresolved. The CDR3 contains 12 residues. Deletions cut 3 bases from V and 7 bases from J, with 7 bases between. CDR3 sequence reads: CASSFLDQPQHF. CDR3 DNA: TGTGCCAGCAGTTTCCTCGACCAGCCCCAGCATTTT.

This rearrangement joins TRBV7-9 to TRBJ2-7, with 7 bases lining up with TRBD1. CDR1 is SEHNR, CDR2 FQNEAQ, per germline (reference sequence). With V trimmed by 1 base and J by 4 bases, 13 bases remained unmatched. This CDR3 region has 17 residues. Here the CDR3 reads CASSLDFRGTADYEQYF. DNA for the CDR3: TGTGCCAGCAGCTTAGACTTCCGAGGGACAGCCGATTACGAGCAGTACTTC.

This clonotype was recorded at least ten times. The chain is built from TRBV10-3 and TRBJ2-2; D may be TRBD2 (5 bases). This CDR3 comprises 14 residues. Germline V gene data show CDR1 as ENHRY and CDR2 as SYGVKD. Trimming stripped 10 bases from V and 5 bases from J, with 17 bases between. CDR3 region: CATRTTGETGELFF. In DNA form, the CDR3 reads TGTGCCACACGTACCACCGGGGAGACCGGGGAGCTGTTTTTT.